The 12 T cell receptor beta chains below come from one sample, sequenced in a study of blood T cell repertoires in COVID-19. The assay was immunoSEQ multiplex PCR, and TCRdb's table has in-frame clones only and misses some. Among under 95,000 clones, around nine tenths were seen once, and the ten largest hold over 3.5%. Material: peripheral blood. The receptors were gathered from a woman between 50 and 59 years old in a cohort sampled during active COVID-19.

The chain has TRBV9 and TRBJ2-7, with a possible D match to TRBD1 (5 bases). The V gene's germline CDR1 is SGDLS and CDR2 YYNGEE. V gave up 0 bases and J gave up 2 bases, with 12 bases separating them. CDR3 size: 15 residues. Here the CDR3 reads CASSVDGALTYEQYF. CDR3 in DNA: TGTGCCAGCAGCGTAGATGGGGCCCTAACCTACGAGCAGTACTTC.

The CDR3 bases are TGTGCCAGCTCACCAGGACAGAGGGAGACCCAGTACTTC. The encoded protein is CASSPGQRETQYF. The chain combines TRBV18 with TRBJ2-5; D possibly corresponds to TRBD1 (6 bases). There are 13 residues in the CDR3. Trimming removed 2 bases at V and 5 bases at J, with 9 bases between. Germline V lookup: CDR1 KGHSH, CDR2 LQKENI.

The chain joins TRBV19 to TRBJ2-3; maybe TRBD1 (5 bases). The V gene's germline CDR1 is LNHDA and CDR2 SQIVND (reference sequence). Trimming left V 10 bases short and J 4 bases short, with 18 bases between. The CDR3 contains 14 residues. CDR3 in amino acids: CATTHLDRPDTQYF. For the CDR3, the DNA is TGTGCCACCACCCACTTAGACAGACCAGATACGCAGTATTTT.

The chain has TRBV10-1 and TRBJ2-2, with a weak D call TRBD2 (6 bases). CDR3 length equals 14 residues. V lost 5 bases to trimming and J lost 0 bases, with 7 bases between them. Germline V CDR1 and CDR2: WNHNN, SYGVQD (reference sequence). The CDR3 bases are TGCGCCAGCAGTCGGGGGACGAACACCGGGGAGCTGTTTTTT. Protein sequence: CASSRGTNTGELFF.

J is TRBJ1-2 and V is TRBV24-1; D ambiguous. CDR1 and CDR2 from the germline V gene are KGHDR and SFDVKD. V was cut by 4 bases and J by 1 base, with 15 bases left in between. The CDR3 loop spans 16 amino acids. CDR3 sequence (DNA): TGTGCCACCAGTGACCGACAAGGCCCCCTTAACTATGGCTACACCTTC. It encodes CATSDRQGPLNYGYTF.

As DNA, the CDR3 is TGTGCCAGCAGTTTAGGTCAAGTAGGCAATCAGCCCCAGCATTTT. Translated, it gives CASSLGQVGNQPQHF. The chain carries TRBV28 and TRBJ1-5; D is unresolved. CDR3 length equals 15 residues. Looked up from germline, CDR1 is MDHEN and CDR2 is SYDVKM. V gave up 2 bases and J gave up 2 bases, with 10 bases separating them. Complete variable domain (other parts from reference TRBV28 and TRBJ1-5): DVKVTQSSRYLVKRTGEKVFLECVQDMDHENMFWYRQDPGLGLRLIYFSYDVKMKEKGDIPEGYSVSREKKERFSLILESASTNQTSMYLCASSLGQVGNQPQHFGDGTRLSIL.

The gene calls are TRBV24-1 and TRBJ2-3; no clear D gene. The germline CDR1 and CDR2 sequences are KGHDR and SFDVKD. The V gene lost 5 bases and the J gene lost 6 bases, with 5 bases spanning the gap. CDR3 size: 11 residues. The CDR3 region has the DNA TGTGCCACCAGTGGTATGGATACGCAGTATTTT. This translates into CATSGMDTQYF.

The chain employs TRBV21-1 and TRBJ2-5; the D call TRBD2 from the table was never checked on the DNA. TRBV21-1 has pseudogene status. CDR3 length: 19 residues. For the CDR3, the DNA is TGTGCCAGCAGCCACCCGGGAGGTAGCGGGCCTCGGGAGGTACAGACCCAGTACTTC. Translating gives CASSHPGGSGPREVQTQYF.

The chain has TRBV5-1 and TRBJ2-7; 7 nucleotides match TRBD1. V gave up 1 base and J gave up 0 bases; unmatched junction bases: 13. The CDR3 covers 18 residues. Germline-derived CDR1 and CDR2 are SGHRS and YFSETQ. This CDR3 reads CASSLSLRGTANSYEQYF. CDR3 sequence (DNA): TGCGCCAGCAGCTTGTCTCTGAGGGGGACAGCAAACTCCTACGAGCAGTACTTC. Together with reference TRBV5-1 and TRBJ2-7, the CDR3 gives the full variable domain: KAGVTQTPRYLIKTRGQQVTLSCSPISGHRSVSWYQQTPGQGLQFLFEYFSETQRNKGNFPGRFSGRQFSNSRSEMNVSTLELGDSALYLCASSLSLRGTANSYEQYFGPGTRLTVT.

V and J are TRBV6-5 and TRBJ2-5, with 11 bases aligning to TRBD1. With V trimmed by 5 bases and J by 5 bases, 7 bases remained unmatched. The CDR3 consists of 15 residues. From germline, CDR1 is MNHEY and CDR2 SVGAGI. The CDR3 region is CASSLGTGGWETQYF. For the CDR3, the DNA is TGTGCCAGCAGTCTTGGGACAGGGGGATGGGAGACCCAGTACTTC.

This chain links TRBV6-5 with TRBJ1-1; no clear D. The CDR3 totals 12 residues. Germline CDR1 is MNHEY and CDR2 is SVGAGI. The germline V and J ends were trimmed by 0 bases and 12 bases, with 11 bases remaining between them. Here the CDR3 DNA reads TGTGCCAGCAGTTACTCGAGCGGGCGAACTTTCTTT. Translating gives CASSYSSGRTFF.

A single count supports this clone. The chain combines TRBV4-1 with TRBJ1-4; TRBD1 is a possible D gene (6 bases). With 2 bases removed from V and 8 bases from J, the gap between germline ends came to 15 bases. Germline V gene lookup returns CDR1 MGHRA and CDR2 YSYEKL. CDR3 length: 15 residues. CDR3 in DNA: TGCGCCAGCAGCCAAAGGGGTCTTAGGGGGGAAAAACTGTTTTTT. It is translated as CASSQRGLRGEKLFF.